This is a list of T cell receptor beta chains from one sample in a study of identical twins. TCRdb itself ran the 5' RACE reads through MiXCR, one entry per CDR3 protein. The data hold roughly 710,000 distinct CDR3 sequences, with 6.1% observed a single time. Sequenced input: naive T cells sorted from blood. The receptor set was obtained from a man aged 18 to 30 in good health. Both conserved end residues are part of each CDR3. The D gene is left open where the match is weak. Clone size is not always given. Where it is, it says once, few, many or a class for expanded clones.

V gene	J gene	clone size	D gene	CDR3 DNA	CDR3 protein
TRBV11-1	TRBJ2-7	NA	TRBD2	TGTGCCAGCAGCGACTCCGGGACTAAGCACCTTAGCTCCTACGAGCAGTACTTC	CASSDSGTKHLSSYEQYF
TRBV29-1	TRBJ1-4	many	NA	TGCAGCGTTGCGACAGGCCTACGGGAAAAACTGTTTTTT	CSVATGLREKLFF
TRBV29-1	TRBJ2-5	many	TRBD1	TGCAGCGTTGTACGGGACAGACAAGAGACCCAGTACTTC	CSVVRDRQETQYF
TRBV7-9	TRBJ1-5	NA	NA	TGTGCCAGCAGCGAGGCCAATCCGGGGCCCCAGCATTTT	CASSEANPGPQHF
TRBV6-5	TRBJ2-3	few	NA	TGTGCCAGCAGTCACGGAACCTCCACAGATACGCAGTATTTT	CASSHGTSTDTQYF
TRBV7-2	TRBJ2-1	many	TRBD2	TGTGCCAGCAGCTTAGTTAGCGGGAGCTCCAATGAGCAGTTCTTC	CASSLVSGSSNEQFF
TRBV20-1	TRBJ2-1	many	TRBD2	TGCAGTGCTAGAGTACTAGCGGGAGGCTACAATGAGCAGTTCTTC	CSARVLAGGYNEQFF
TRBV28	TRBJ2-1	many	TRBD2	TGTGCCAGCAGTTTAGCTGGCGGGAGGACGTACAATGAGCAGTTCTTC	CASSLAGGRTYNEQFF
TRBV7-2	TRBJ2-7	NA	TRBD2	TGTGCCAGCAGGCTAGCGGGAGGGTCCTACGAGCAGTACTTC	CASRLAGGSYEQYF
TRBV15	TRBJ2-3	NA	TRBD1	TGTGCCACCAGCAGAGATGTTACAGGGGCGCGCGATACGCAGTATTTT	CATSRDVTGARDTQYF
TRBV7-9	TRBJ1-1	NA	TRBD1	TGTGCCAGCAGCTTAGGTAACAGGGGGCAGGGCACTGAAGCTTTCTTT	CASSLGNRGQGTEAFF
TRBV2	TRBJ2-1	NA	NA	TGTGCCAGCAGTGTCGGGACTCTCAATGAGCAGTTCTTC	CASSVGTLNEQFF
TRBV5-1	TRBJ2-3	few	TRBD2	TGCGCCAGCAGCTTGGAAGCGGGAGGGCCAGTAGATACGCAGTATTTT	CASSLEAGGPVDTQYF
TRBV5-1	TRBJ2-3	NA	TRBD2	TGCGCCAGCAGCTGGGAGGGCCCAGATACGCAGTATTTT	CASSWEGPDTQYF
TRBV11-2	TRBJ2-3	few	TRBD2	TGTGCCAGCAGCCCGAACGGGGCTAGCGGGGTCACAGATACGCAGTATTTT	CASSPNGASGVTDTQYF
TRBV12-3/TRBV12-4	TRBJ2-1	many	TRBD2	TGTGCCAGCAAGGGCGGGAGGGCCCTTGAGCAGTTCTTC	CASKGGRALEQFF
TRBV27	TRBJ2-3	few	NA	TGTGCCAGCAGTTTACTAGCTAACACAGATACGCAGTATTTT	CASSLLANTDTQYF
TRBV10-3	TRBJ2-7	NA	TRBD2	TGTGCCACCCCTAGCGGGCACACCTACGAGCAGTACTTC	CATPSGHTYEQYF
TRBV7-2	TRBJ1-1	NA	TRBD1	TGTGCCAGCAGCCCGTGGACAGGGTTGAACACTGAAGCTTTCTTT	CASSPWTGLNTEAFF
TRBV18	TRBJ2-5	few	TRBD1	TGTGCCAGCTCCGCGGACAGGGCCCAAGAGACCCAGTACTTC	CASSADRAQETQYF
TRBV11-2	TRBJ2-1	many	NA	TGTGCCAGCACGAGAGGGGGTAATGAGCAGTTCTTC	CASTRGGNEQFF
TRBV12-3/TRBV12-4	TRBJ1-1	many	NA	TGTGCCAGCAGTCATAGATCGGGTGGGAACACTGAAGCTTTCTTT	CASSHRSGGNTEAFF
TRBV10-3	TRBJ2-3	NA	NA	TGTGCCATCAGTGCGCAGTCCACAGATACGCAGTATTTT	CAISAQSTDTQYF
TRBV9	TRBJ2-1	many	TRBD2	TGTGCCAGCAGCGTATTCCTAGCGGGCTCCTACAATGAGCAGTTCTTC	CASSVFLAGSYNEQFF
TRBV7-2	TRBJ1-4	NA	NA	TGTGCCAGCAGCCCCAGGAGGCGGACTAATGAAAAACTGTTTTTT	CASSPRRRTNEKLFF
TRBV7-8	TRBJ1-5	few	NA	TGTGCCAGCAGGCCTAGTGGGTCCTATCAGCCCCAGCATTTT	CASRPSGSYQPQHF
TRBV27	TRBJ2-1	few	NA	TGTGCCAGCAGTCCTTTCACCGGGACTCCTTACAATGAGCAGTTCTTC	CASSPFTGTPYNEQFF
TRBV7-9	TRBJ2-1	few	NA	TGTGGGGGGGATGAGCAGTTCTTC	CGGDEQFF
TRBV7-6	TRBJ2-1	NA	NA	TGTGCCAGCAGCTTATTAACAGCAATTTACAATGAGCAGTTCTTC	CASSLLTAIYNEQFF
TRBV4-3	TRBJ1-2	many	NA	TGCGCCAGCAGCCAAGATCTAGCAGGGAATCTCAATGGTGGCACCTTC	CASSQDLAGNLNGGTF
TRBV9	TRBJ1-1	few	NA	TGTGCCAGCAGCCCTCCCCGAGGCCTAAACACTGAAGCTTTCTTT	CASSPPRGLNTEAFF
TRBV18	TRBJ2-7	few	NA	TGTGCCAGCTCCCTCCCCAGCACCACCTACGAGCAGTACTTC	CASSLPSTTYEQYF
TRBV7-9	TRBJ2-1	NA	TRBD1	TGTGCCAGCGCCGAACAGGGGTTTTCCTACAATGAGCAGTTCTTC	CASAEQGFSYNEQFF
TRBV12-3/TRBV12-4	TRBJ2-1	many	TRBD1	TGTGCCAGCAGTCCGTTCCGGGACAGCAATGAGCAGTTCTTC	CASSPFRDSNEQFF
TRBV6-1	TRBJ2-1	many	TRBD2	TGTGCCAGCCGGGTGGGACTAGCGCTTTACAATGAGCAGTTCTTC	CASRVGLALYNEQFF
TRBV24-1	TRBJ2-3	NA	NA	TGTGCCACCAGTGATATACGGAGTACTAGCACAGATACGCAGTATTTT	CATSDIRSTSTDTQYF
TRBV10-3	TRBJ2-1	few	NA	TGTGCCATCGCAGACCGGGTTGAGCTGTTCTTC	CAIADRVELFF
TRBV6-5	TRBJ1-1	many	NA	TGTGCCAGCAGTTATAGTTTGGACACTCACACTGAAGCTTTCTTT	CASSYSLDTHTEAFF
TRBV9	TRBJ2-2	many	TRBD1	TGTGCCAGCGAGGGGACAGGGGCGCCAACCGGAGAGCTGTTTTTT	CASEGTGAPTGELFF
TRBV5-1	TRBJ2-7	many	TRBD2	TGCGCCAGCAGCTTCGGCCTAGCGGGAGTCTACGAGCAGTACTTC	CASSFGLAGVYEQYF
TRBV20-1	TRBJ2-3	NA	NA	TGCAGTGCTCCGACACTGGGCGGGATGGTGGATACGCAGTATTTT	CSAPTLGGMVDTQYF
TRBV29-1	TRBJ2-1	many	NA	TGCAGCGTCGGACTTGGGCCCAATGAGCAGTTCTTC	CSVGLGPNEQFF
TRBV4-3	TRBJ2-7	many	NA	TGCGCCAGCAGCCAAGGAGGGAGTAGTCTCTACGAGCAGTACTTC	CASSQGGSSLYEQYF
TRBV20-1	TRBJ2-3	many	TRBD2	TGCAGTGCTAGACAGCCTAGCGGGGGGAGCACAGATACGCAGTATTTT	CSARQPSGGSTDTQYF
TRBV6-1	TRBJ2-1	many	NA	TGTGCCAGCATGGCACTAGAATACAATGAGCAGTTCTTC	CASMALEYNEQFF
TRBV4-3	TRBJ1-4	many	NA	TGCGCCAGCAGCCAAGAGGGAGACAGCCTATTAACTAATGAAAAACTGTTTTTT	CASSQEGDSLLTNEKLFF
TRBV7-9	TRBJ1-6	NA	NA	TGTGCCAGCGCCCAGGGAGCCTTGAATTCACCCCTCCACTTT	CASAQGALNSPLHF
TRBV28	TRBJ2-5	many	NA	TGTGCCAGCAGTTCCCCGGAGACGGGTCAGGAGACCCAGTACTTC	CASSSPETGQETQYF
TRBV9	TRBJ1-4	many	TRBD1	TGTGCCAGCAGCGCGGGACAGTCCCTCCTTAATGAAAAACTGTTTTTT	CASSAGQSLLNEKLFF
TRBV3-1	TRBJ2-3	NA	TRBD1	TGTGCCAGCAGCCAAGATGGTGGGACAGGGGGCCCAGATACGCAGTATTTT	CASSQDGGTGGPDTQYF
TRBV5-5	TRBJ2-3	many	TRBD2	TGTGCCAGCAGATTCCGGACTAGCGGGGCCACAGATACGCAGTATTTT	CASRFRTSGATDTQYF
TRBV6-1	TRBJ2-3	few	TRBD1	TGTGCCAGCAACCGACAGGGGTTCTCATGGGATACGCAGTATTTT	CASNRQGFSWDTQYF
TRBV7-9	TRBJ1-3	few	TRBD1	TGTGCCAGCAGCCTGACGTGGGACAGTCATAACACCATATATTTT	CASSLTWDSHNTIYF
TRBV7-9	TRBJ1-1	NA	NA	TGTGCCAGCAGCATGGCCCTGAACACTGAAGCTTTCTTT	CASSMALNTEAFF
TRBV5-1	TRBJ1-1	NA	NA	TGCGCCAGCAGCATCGGGCCGGGGACTGAAGCTTTCTTT	CASSIGPGTEAFF